In this sample, the clone carrying this T cell receptor (beta chain) turned up many times. Antigen: not known. Unique molecular identifiers were built into the TCRbeta library. TCRdb redid the calling of the PCR reads with MiXCR, one entry per CDR3 protein. The data hold some 220,000 distinct CDR3 sequences, with 9.5% to 13% observed a single time. Germline-derived CDR1 and CDR2 are SGHTA and FQGTGA. This CDR3 comprises 15 residues. The V end lost 1 base, the J end lost 7 bases, and 14 bases lay between the germline ends. The sample comes from a study of T-cell reconstitution after alpha-beta-depleted transplantation in children. Points from the study as a whole: The high TCRbeta diversity at day 60 in some patients came from surviving recipient T cells and thymic progenitors.

This specimen consisted of PBMCs, obtained before TCRalphabeta/CD19-depleted stem cell transplant. This clonotype was sampled from a child younger than two with acute myeloid leukemia, due to receive a stem cell transplant. This sequence joins TRBV7-3 and TRBJ2-1; possible D gene TRBD2, 5 bases. The CDR3 here is CASSLMDWQTNEQFF. Here the CDR3 DNA reads TGTGCCAGCAGCTTAATGGACTGGCAAACGAATGAGCAGTTCTTC.